This T cell receptor beta chain derives from a study of a mutant IDH1 vaccine in newly diagnosed glioma. Study context: The start of vaccination came 4-6 weeks after radiotherapy alone, or with temozolomide cycles. Treatment recipients were approximately 62% male and about 40% female, and their mean age was roughly 40 years.

Notes on the study in general: Of the patients, 80% to 95% had vaccine-induced immune responses. Pseudoprogression apparently lacked any relation to changes in top peripheral T cell clonotypes.

TCRdb keeps only in-frame clones here, not all; method: immunoSEQ multiplex PCR. This sample has about 25,000 clones; 77% occur once, and the top ten carry roughly a tenth. Worth noting for this clone: Its antigen is undetermined.

The time point is: week 5, during vaccination. Topical imiquimod was applied with each vaccine dose, which held 300 ug of mutant IDH1 20-mer peptide. Trimming took 5 bases from V and 3 from J; bases not matched to a gene: 8. Germline V gene sequence: CDR1 SEHNR, CDR2 FQNEAQ (reference sequence). The CDR3 consists of 16 residues. The starting material was PBMCs, obtained from a glioma patient whose treatment included an IDH1 peptide vaccine. The chain employs TRBV7-9 and TRBJ1-1, with TRBD1 identical over 11 bases. The source of this sequence is a man between 35 and 55 years old with glioma. The CDR3 here is CASSDGQGARDTEAFF. CDR3 nucleotides: TGTGCCAGCAGCGATGGACAGGGGGCGCGGGACACTGAAGCTTTCTTT.